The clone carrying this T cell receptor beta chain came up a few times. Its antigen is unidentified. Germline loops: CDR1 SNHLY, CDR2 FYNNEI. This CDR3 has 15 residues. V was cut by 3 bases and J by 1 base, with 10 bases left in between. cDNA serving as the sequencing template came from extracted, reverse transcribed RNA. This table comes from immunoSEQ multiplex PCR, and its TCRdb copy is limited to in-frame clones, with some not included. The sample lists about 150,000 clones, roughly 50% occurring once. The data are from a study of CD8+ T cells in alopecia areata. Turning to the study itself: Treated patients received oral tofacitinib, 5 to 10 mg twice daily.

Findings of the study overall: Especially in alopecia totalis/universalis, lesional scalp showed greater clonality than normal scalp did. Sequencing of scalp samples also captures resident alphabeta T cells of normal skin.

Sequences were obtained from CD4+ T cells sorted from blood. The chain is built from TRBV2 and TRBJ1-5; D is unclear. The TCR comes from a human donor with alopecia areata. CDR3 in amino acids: CASSDWGLSNQPQHF. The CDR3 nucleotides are TGTGCCAGCAGTGATTGGGGATTAAGCAATCAGCCCCAGCATTTT. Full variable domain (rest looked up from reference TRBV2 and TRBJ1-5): EPEVTQTPSHQVTQMGQEVILRCVPISNHLYFYWYRQILGQKVEFLVSFYNNEISEKSEIFDDQFSVERPDGSNFTLKIRSTKLEDSAMYFCASSDWGLSNQPQHFGDGTRLSIL.